This is a list of T cell receptor beta chains from one sample in a study of identifying expanded T cells in peripheral blood. The method was immunoSEQ multiplex PCR; TCRdb's version includes in-frame clones alone and lacks a portion of them. The repertoire has approximately 100,000 clones, about 89% of them found once; the top ten carry 15% to 20%. The sample was blood. These receptor sequences come from a person aged 18 to 70 in good health. Each CDR3 is given with its conserved first and last residue. The order of the fields is J gene, V gene, clone size, D gene, CDR3 DNA, CDR3 protein. D genes are given only for firm matches. Not every row has a clone size; where given, it reads once, few, many or a size class.

>TRBJ1-2|TRBV9|-|TRBD1
TGTGCCAGCAGCGTAGTTTATTCCGGACAGGTTAACTATGGCTACACCTTC
CASSVVYSGQVNYGYTF
>TRBJ1-4|TRBV5-1|-|TRBD1
TGCGCCAGCTCTGCCCTTGGGACAGGGAATGAAAAACTGTTTTTT
CASSALGTGNEKLFF
>TRBJ2-2|TRBV7-2|-|-
TGTGCCAGCAGCCCGCACCGAACAGGGTCCGGGGAGCTGTTTTTT
CASSPHRTGSGELFF
>TRBJ2-5|TRBV27|-|-
TGTGCCAGCAGTTTATCGGCGAGGGAGACCCAGTACTTC
CASSLSARETQYF
>TRBJ2-1|TRBV18|-|TRBD2
TGTGCCAGCTCACCACAAGGGACTATACACAATGAGCAGTTCTTC
CASSPQGTIHNEQFF
>TRBJ1-6|TRBV4-1|-|-
TGCGCCAGCAGCCAAGCAGGGGCTGGTTCACCCCTCCACTTT
CASSQAGAGSPLHF
>TRBJ2-3|TRBV27|once|-
TGTGCCAGCAGTACGAGGGGGGTAGGAGATACGCAGTATTTT
CASSTRGVGDTQYF
>TRBJ1-2|TRBV5-6|-|TRBD1
TGTGCCAGCAGACAAGACAGGGGGTCTTCCTCTAACTATGGCTACACCTTC
CASRQDRGSSSNYGYTF
>TRBJ2-7|TRBV11-2|-|TRBD1
TGTGCCAGCAGCTTGGAGACAGGGGACGAGCAGTACTTC
CASSLETGDEQYF
>TRBJ1-3|TRBV28|-|-
TGTGCCAGCAGTTCCACAGGAACTGGAAACACCATATATTTT
CASSSTGTGNTIYF
>TRBJ2-1|TRBV5-4|once|-
TGTGCCAGCAGCTTCGGGGGGCCTAGCAATGAGCAGTTCTTC
CASSFGGPSNEQFF
>TRBJ2-5|TRBV5-4|-|TRBD2
TGTGCCAGCAGTCCGACTAGCGGGCAAGAGACCCAGTACTTC
CASSPTSGQETQYF
>TRBJ1-1|TRBV5-1|-|-
TGCGCCAGCAGCTTGATTGGGGGCGGGGGCACTGAAGCTTTCTTT
CASSLIGGGGTEAFF
>TRBJ2-1|TRBV11-3|-|TRBD2
TGTGCCAGCAGCTTAGATTCTTTAGCGGGGGGGCGTAGTGAGCAGTTCTTC
CASSLDSLAGGRSEQFF
>TRBJ1-2|TRBV6-6|-|-
TGTGCCAGCAGTGATAAAGGGGAATACTATGGCTACACCTTC
CASSDKGEYYGYTF
>TRBJ1-5|TRBV5-1|few|-
TGCGCCAGCAGCTTGGCCGGCAATGGTAGGGGGCCCCAGCATTTT
CASSLAGNGRGPQHF
>TRBJ2-2|TRBV7-9|-|-
TGTGCCAGCAGCCTCGCAGGGGCCTCCGGGGAGCTGTTTTTT
CASSLAGASGELFF